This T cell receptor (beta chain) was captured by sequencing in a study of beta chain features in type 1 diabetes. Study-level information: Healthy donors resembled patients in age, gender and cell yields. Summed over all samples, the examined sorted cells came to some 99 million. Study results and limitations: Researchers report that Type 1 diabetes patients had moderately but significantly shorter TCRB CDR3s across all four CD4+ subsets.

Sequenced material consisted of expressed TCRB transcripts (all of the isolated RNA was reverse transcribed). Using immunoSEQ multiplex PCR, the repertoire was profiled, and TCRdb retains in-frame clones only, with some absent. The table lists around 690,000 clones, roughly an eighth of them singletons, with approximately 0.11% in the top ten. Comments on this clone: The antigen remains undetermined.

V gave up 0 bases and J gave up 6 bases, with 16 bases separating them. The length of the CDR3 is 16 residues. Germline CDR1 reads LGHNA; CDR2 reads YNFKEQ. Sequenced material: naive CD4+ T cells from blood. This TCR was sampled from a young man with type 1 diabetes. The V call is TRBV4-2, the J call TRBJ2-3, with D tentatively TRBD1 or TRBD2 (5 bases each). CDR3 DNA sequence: TGTGCCAGCAGCCAAGATCCAACTGGGGGTAGCGATACGCAGTATTTT. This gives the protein CASSQDPTGGSDTQYF.